The 24 T cell receptor beta chains below were found in one sample sequenced in a study of blood T cell repertoires in COVID-19. Profiling relied on immunoSEQ multiplex PCR, and the TCRdb table lists in-frame clones only, not all of them. The sample yields about 120,000 clones, over 65% seen once. Sequencing was carried out using peripheral blood. Receptors originate from an older woman with acute or convalescent COVID-19.

This sequence joins TRBV4-3 and TRBJ2-7; perhaps TRBD1 as D (5 bases). V lost 4 bases, J lost 1 base, and 14 bases lay in between. CDR1 and CDR2 from the germline V gene are LGHNA and YSLEER. This CDR3 spans 15 amino acids. CDR3 sequence reads: CASSPATQGSYEQYV. The CDR3 region has the DNA TGCGCCAGCAGCCCCGCAACGCAGGGATCCTACGAGCAGTACGTC.

The chain combines TRBV5-1 with TRBJ2-7; 7 nucleotides agree with TRBD1. The CDR3 totals 14 residues. V lost 3 bases and J lost 0; bases outside the gene matches: 3. Looked up from germline, CDR1 is SGHRS and CDR2 is YFSETQ. The CDR3: CASSSGGRSYEQYF. CDR3 nucleotides: TGCGCCAGCAGCTCAGGGGGTCGCTCCTACGAGCAGTACTTC.

This chain connects TRBV13 to TRBJ2-7; 7 bases agree with TRBD1. This CDR3 has 14 residues. With 7 bases clipped from V and 9 bases from J, the junction kept 15 bases outside the gene matches. Germline lookup yields CDR1 PRHDT and CDR2 FYEKMQ (reference sequence). CDR3 sequence (DNA): TGTGCCAGCACACTACTGGGACAGAACGGCCGGCAGTACTTC. It yields the protein CASTLLGQNGRQYF.

The rearrangement joins TRBV24-1 to TRBJ1-5; no clear D. Germline V gene data show CDR1 as KGHDR and CDR2 as SFDVKD. The CDR3 is 13 residues long. Trimming removed 1 base from V and 4 bases from J, with 4 bases in between. This CDR3 is CATSDFQNQPQHF. The CDR3 DNA reads TGTGCCACCAGTGATTTTCAAAATCAGCCCCAGCATTTT.

The CDR3 loop is CASSPGIQGEQFF. The CDR3, as DNA: TGCGCCAGCAGCCCGGGGATTCAGGGGGAGCAGTTCTTC. The genes are TRBV4-3 and TRBJ2-1, with D possibly matching TRBD1 (6 bases). The germline V and J ends were trimmed by 4 bases and 10 bases, with 14 bases remaining between them. The CDR3 contains 13 residues. Per germline, CDR1 LGHNA and CDR2 YSLEER.

CDR3 protein: CASRLAVTGKTEAFF. The CDR3 DNA is TGTGCAAGTCGCTTAGCGGTCACGGGGAAGACTGAAGCTTTCTTT. This chain uses TRBV12-2 with TRBJ1-1. TRBV12-2 is deemed a pseudogene. The length of the CDR3 is 15 residues.

DNA of the CDR3: TGTGCCAGCAGTTGGGACAGTTTCTATGGCTACACCTTC. Protein product: CASSWDSFYGYTF. The rearrangement joins TRBV6-5 to TRBJ1-2; 7 positions agree with TRBD1. This CDR3 region has 13 residues. Germline V gene lookup returns CDR1 MNHEY and CDR2 SVGAGI. V dropped 4 bases and J dropped 4; count of bases not matched to a gene: 3.

The count of this clone is one. The chain couples TRBV5-1 to TRBJ2-7, with 11 bases lining up with TRBD2. Per germline, CDR1 SGHRS and CDR2 YFSETQ. The CDR3 contains 15 residues. V dropped 0 bases and J dropped 7; count of bases not matched to a gene: 6. CDR3 bases: TGCGCCAGCAGCTTGGACGTTAGCGGGGGGGTGGAGCAGTACTTC. Translated, it gives CASSLDVSGGVEQYF.

This chain links TRBV11-3 with TRBJ1-1, with D maybe TRBD1 (5 bases). Germline V CDR1 and CDR2: SGHNT, YENEEA. V shed 7 bases and J shed 4 bases, with 16 bases lying between them. The CDR3 is 14 residues long. CDR3 DNA: TGTGCCAGCACTCATAGGAGCGGGGGCACTGAAGCTTTCTTT. Its protein product is CASTHRSGGTEAFF.

V usage is TRBV20-1 and J usage is TRBJ1-6, with D perhaps matching TRBD1 (6 bases). The CDR3 extends over 15 amino acids. From germline, CDR1 is DFQATT and CDR2 SNEGSKA (reference sequence). Trimming left V 3 bases short and J 3 bases short, with 12 bases between. CDR3 DNA: TGCAGTGCTAGTCTCAGGGGTTACTATAATTCACCCCTCCACTTT. It codes for CSASLRGYYNSPLHF.

The chain carries TRBV6-5 and TRBJ2-7; the match to TRBD2 covers 8 bases. Looked up from germline, CDR1 is MNHEY and CDR2 is SVGAGI. The CDR3 extends over 14 amino acids. V trimming: 7 bases; J trimming: 5 bases; junction bases outside the gene matches: 10. CDR3 loop: CASTTGGGFHEQYV. The DNA of the CDR3 is TGTGCCAGCACCACGGGGGGGGGTTTCCACGAGCAGTACGTC.

V usage is TRBV11-2 and J usage is TRBJ1-4; D is unresolved. Germline lookup yields CDR1 SGHAT and CDR2 FQNNGV. The CDR3 loop spans 14 amino acids. Deletions cut 2 bases from V and 1 base from J, with 5 bases between. The CDR3 coding sequence is TGTGCCAGCAGCTTAAGTAGAACTAATGAAAAACTGTTTTTT. Amino acids: CASSLSRTNEKLFF.

Here the CDR3 reads CATSRADRANYGYTF. CDR3 bases: TGTGCCACCTCCAGGGCGGACAGGGCAAACTATGGCTACACCTTC. The chain recombines TRBV19 with TRBJ1-2, with 8 bases identical to TRBD1. From germline, CDR1 is LNHDA and CDR2 SQIVND (reference sequence). This CDR3 contains 15 residues. With 10 bases clipped from V and 2 bases from J, the junction kept 12 bases outside the gene matches. Full variable domain (outside the CDR3, taken from reference TRBV19 and TRBJ1-2): DGGITQSPKYLFRKEGQNVTLSCEQNLNHDAMYWYRQDPGQGLRLIYYSQIVNDFQKGDIAEGYSVSREKKESFPLTVTSAQKNPTAFYLCATSRADRANYGYTFGSGTRLTVV.

V gene TRBV11-2 combines with J gene TRBJ2-7, with a possible D match to TRBD2 (5 bases). This CDR3 is 13 amino acids long. V was clipped by 1 base and J by 3 bases, with 7 bases between them. CDR1 and CDR2 from the germline V gene are SGHAT and FQNNGV. The CDR3 reads CASSLAGIYEQYV. In DNA, the CDR3 is TGTGCCAGCAGCTTAGCGGGGATCTACGAGCAGTACGTC.

The chain uses TRBV7-9 and TRBJ2-1; TRBD1 matches 8 bases. With 5 bases clipped from V and 10 bases from J, the junction kept 16 bases outside the gene matches. Germline V gives CDR1 SEHNR, CDR2 FQNEAQ (reference sequence). The CDR3 has 16 residues. This chain's CDR3 is CASSQAGTGFFGEQFF. The CDR3 DNA follows: TGTGCCAGCAGCCAAGCCGGGACAGGATTCTTCGGGGAGCAGTTCTTC.

The rearrangement uses TRBV18 and TRBJ2-3, with D maybe TRBD1 (6 bases). V lost 1 base to trimming and J lost 4 bases, with 12 bases between them. The CDR3 is 15 residues long. Per germline, CDR1 KGHSH and CDR2 LQKENI. Written as DNA, the CDR3 is TGTGCCAGCTCACCACAAGGGGGTATGGCAGATACGCAGTATTTT. Protein: CASSPQGGMADTQYF.

This clone has a handful of counts. The chain combines TRBV19 with TRBJ1-1; a weak D match, TRBD1 (5 bases). Trimming removed 5 bases at V and 9 bases at J, with 13 bases between. Germline V gene data show CDR1 as LNHDA and CDR2 as SQIVND (reference sequence). CDR3 length: 12 residues. The CDR3, as DNA: TGTGCCAGTAGTGCCACAGCGGGGCAAGCTTTCTTT. Its translation is CASSATAGQAFF.

This clone has a handful of counts. The genes are TRBV3-1 (or the pseudogene TRBV3-2) and TRBJ1-5; D remains unclear. This CDR3 spans 14 amino acids. Germline CDR1 and CDR2: LGHDT and YNNKEL (reference sequence). V gave up 1 base and J gave up 0 bases, with 4 bases separating them. The CDR3 protein is CASSQGASNQPQHF. The CDR3 bases are TGTGCCAGCAGCCAAGGGGCTAGCAATCAGCCCCAGCATTTT.

The chain joins TRBV7-2 to TRBJ2-3; 10 nucleotides align to TRBD2. Germline V gives CDR1 SGHTA, CDR2 FQGNSA. The CDR3 loop spans 16 amino acids. V trimming: 5 bases; J trimming: 2 bases; junction bases outside the gene matches: 7. CDR3 bases: TGTGCCAGCAGCGCAGGGACTAGCGTCCTCACAGATACGCAGTATTTT. It codes for CASSAGTSVLTDTQYF.

This sequence joins TRBV18 and TRBJ1-2; D not certain. Germline V lookup: CDR1 KGHSH, CDR2 LQKENI. This CDR3 is built from 14 residues. The V gene lost 5 bases and the J gene lost 3 bases, with 13 bases spanning the gap. CDR3 sequence (DNA): TGTGCCAGCTCATCGGCGGGAGGCCACTATGGCTACACCTTC. Translated, it gives CASSSAGGHYGYTF. The whole variable domain, filled in from reference TRBV18 and TRBJ1-2, reads NAGVMQNPRHLVRRRGQEARLRCSPMKGHSHVYWYRQLPEEGLKFMVYLQKENIIDESGMPKERFSAEFPKEGPSILRIQQVVRGDSAAYFCASSSAGGHYGYTFGSGTRLTVV.

The V gene is TRBV6-1, the J gene TRBJ1-2; D possibly corresponds to TRBD1 (5 bases). Germline values: CDR1 MNHNS, CDR2 SASEGT. V was trimmed by 3 bases and J by 4 bases, leaving 9 bases between them. This CDR3 is built from 13 residues. This chain's CDR3 is CASSEGGSYGYTF. In nucleotides, the CDR3 is TGTGCCAGCAGTGAGGGGGGTAGCTATGGCTACACCTTC.

The rearrangement uses TRBV7-9 and TRBJ1-2, with 9 bases identical to TRBD1. Germline V lookup: CDR1 SEHNR, CDR2 FQNEAQ (reference sequence). V gave up 6 bases and J gave up 2 bases; unmatched junction bases: 4. This CDR3 is 14 amino acids long. The CDR3, as DNA: TGTGCCAGCAGATCAGGACAGGGGAACTATGGCTACACCTTC. Translation: CASRSGQGNYGYTF.

This chain uses TRBV6-2 or TRBV6-3 with TRBJ2-3, with 12 positions matching TRBD2. Trimming took 2 bases from V and 4 from J; bases not matched to a gene: 4. Germline CDR1 MNHEY, CDR2 SVGEGT. The CDR3 has 16 amino acids. CDR3 bases: TGTGCCAGCAGTTACACCCCTAGCGGGGGGGCAGATACGCAGTATTTT. It is translated as CASSYTPSGGADTQYF.

This clone was detected only once. V and J are TRBV11-3 and TRBJ1-1; TRBD1 might be the D (5 bases). Germline V gene lookup returns CDR1 SGHNT and CDR2 YENEEA. V was pared by 1 base and J by 5 bases, with 17 bases between. The CDR3 is 16 residues long. The CDR3 DNA sequence: TGTGCCAGCAGCTTAGGCCGTTGGGGGAGGGTAACTGAAGCTTTCTTT. Translated: CASSLGRWGRVTEAFF.